What follows are 9 T cell receptor beta chains derived from one specimen sequenced in a study of cytomegalovirus exposure and HLA in healthy donors. PCR employed 60 Vbeta and 13 Jbeta primers. Method: immunoSEQ multiplex PCR; TCRdb's copy keeps in-frame clones and lacks some. The table shows approximately 76,000 clones, with less than 75% occurring only once. The sequenced sample was PBMCs. Every receptor here comes from a man younger than 40 in good health and CMV-seropositive.

This clone was counted a few times. The J gene is TRBJ2-7, the V gene TRBV29-1, with D perhaps matching TRBD1 (6 bases). Trimming removed 6 bases at V and 4 bases at J, with 16 bases between. The V gene's germline CDR1 is SQVTM and CDR2 ANQGSEA. The CDR3 contains 13 residues. CDR3 bases: TGCAGCGTCGGTACAGGGTCCCAATACGAGCAGTACTTC. This codes for CSVGTGSQYEQYF.

The V gene is TRBV7-5, the J gene TRBJ2-3; TRBD1, the table's D call, lacks a check against the DNA. TRBV7-5 is a listed pseudogene. The CDR3 is 16 residues long. The DNA for the CDR3 is TGTGTCAGAAGCTTACCTTCAGGGAAGCGCACAGATACGCAGTATTTT. Amino acid sequence: CVRSLPSGKRTDTQYF.

This clone came up a few times. This chain joins TRBV5-6 and TRBJ1-6, with TRBD1 matching over 12 bases. This CDR3 region has 16 residues. The V gene end was trimmed by 4 bases and the J gene end by 14 bases; junction bases not matched to a gene: 13. The germline V gene has CDR1 SGHDT and CDR2 YYEEEE. This CDR3 is CASSQSTGTGGLTLHF. DNA for the CDR3: TGTGCCAGCAGCCAAAGTACCGGGACAGGGGGCTTGACCCTCCACTTT.

This clone turned up a few times. The chain links TRBV5-6 to TRBJ2-3; 9 positions match TRBD2. Germline-derived CDR1 and CDR2 are SGHDT and YYEEEE. The V gene end was trimmed by 0 bases and the J gene end by 6 bases; junction bases not matched to a gene: 5. CDR3 length: 15 amino acids. The CDR3 reads CASSLASGVRDTQYF. CDR3 coding DNA: TGTGCCAGCAGCTTGGCTAGCGGGGTGCGGGATACGCAGTATTTT.

This clone was seen more than once but under ten times. The chain employs TRBV4-1 and TRBJ1-1, with 7 bases fitting TRBD1. Germline CDR1 MGHRA, CDR2 YSYEKL. Trimming took 5 bases from V and 1 from J; bases not matched to a gene: 7. The length of the CDR3 is 15 residues. The CDR3 sequence: CASSDRTGSNTEAFF. DNA of the CDR3: TGCGCCAGCAGCGACCGGACAGGATCGAACACTGAAGCTTTCTTT.

The chain has TRBV19 and TRBJ2-2; TRBD2 aligns across 12 bases. Germline CDR1 is LNHDA and CDR2 is SQIVND (reference sequence). CDR3 length equals 23 residues. V dropped 3 bases and J dropped 0; count of bases not matched to a gene: 20. The CDR3 DNA reads TGTGCCAGTAGTATGCTTCTAGCGGGGGGGCCCTGGGCTAGCAAACCGAACACCGGGGAGCTGTTTTTT. It codes for CASSMLLAGGPWASKPNTGELFF.

The table lists this clone with a few counts. The V and J genes are TRBV9 and TRBJ1-2; 7 bases align to TRBD1. Germline loops: CDR1 SGDLS, CDR2 YYNGEE. The CDR3 loop spans 14 amino acids. With 3 bases clipped from V and 4 bases from J, the junction kept 6 bases outside the gene matches. In DNA, the CDR3 is TGTGCCAGCAGCGCCGGGACAGCATCCTATGGCTACACCTTC. It specifies CASSAGTASYGYTF. The full variable domain, in which reference TRBV9 and TRBJ1-2 provide the parts outside the CDR3, is DSGVTQTPKHLITATGQRVTLRCSPRSGDLSVYWYQQSLDQGLQFLIQYYNGEERAKGNILERFSAQQFPDLHSELNLSSLELGDSALYFCASSAGTASYGYTFGSGTRLTVV.

The CDR3 protein is CASSLGGRVYEQYF. For the CDR3, the DNA is TGTGCCAGCAGCTTGGGTGGCAGGGTCTACGAGCAGTACTTC. The chain has TRBV5-6 and TRBJ2-7; D may be TRBD1 (5 bases). Germline CDR1 is SGHDT and CDR2 is YYEEEE. The V gene lost 0 bases and the J gene lost 3 bases, with 10 bases spanning the gap. The CDR3 covers 14 residues.

The chain recombines TRBV7-3 with TRBJ2-2; 7 bases are a match to TRBD1. CDR3 length: 16 residues. Trimming removed 6 bases from V and 1 base from J; junction bases left unmatched: 8. CDR1 and CDR2 from the germline V gene are SGHTA and FQGTGA. CDR3 amino acids: CASSLLTGMNTGELFF. The CDR3 DNA reads TGTGCCAGCAGTCTACTGACAGGGATGAACACCGGGGAGCTGTTTTTT.